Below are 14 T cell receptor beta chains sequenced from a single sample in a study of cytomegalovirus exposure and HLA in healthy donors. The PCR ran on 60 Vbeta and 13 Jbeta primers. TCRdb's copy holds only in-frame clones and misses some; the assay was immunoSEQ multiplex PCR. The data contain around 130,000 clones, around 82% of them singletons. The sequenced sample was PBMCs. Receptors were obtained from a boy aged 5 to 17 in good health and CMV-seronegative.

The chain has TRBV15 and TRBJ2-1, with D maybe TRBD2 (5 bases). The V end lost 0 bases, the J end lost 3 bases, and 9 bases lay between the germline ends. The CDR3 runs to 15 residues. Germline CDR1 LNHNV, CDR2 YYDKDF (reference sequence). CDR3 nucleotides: TGTGCCACCAGCAGAGAACAGCGGAACTACAATGAGCAGTTCTTC. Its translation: CATSREQRNYNEQFF.

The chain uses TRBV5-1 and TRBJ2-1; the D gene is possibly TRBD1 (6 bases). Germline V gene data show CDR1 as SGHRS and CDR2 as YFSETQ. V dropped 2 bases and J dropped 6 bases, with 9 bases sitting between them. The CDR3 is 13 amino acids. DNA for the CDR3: TGCGCCAGCAGCTTCGGACAGCTCAATGAGCAGTTCTTC. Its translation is CASSFGQLNEQFF.

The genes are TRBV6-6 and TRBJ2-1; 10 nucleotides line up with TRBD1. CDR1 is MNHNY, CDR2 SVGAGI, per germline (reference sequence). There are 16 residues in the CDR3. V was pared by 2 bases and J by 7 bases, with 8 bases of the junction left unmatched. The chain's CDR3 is CASSYDAGTGANEQFF. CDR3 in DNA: TGTGCCAGCAGTTACGATGCAGGGACAGGGGCAAATGAGCAGTTCTTC.

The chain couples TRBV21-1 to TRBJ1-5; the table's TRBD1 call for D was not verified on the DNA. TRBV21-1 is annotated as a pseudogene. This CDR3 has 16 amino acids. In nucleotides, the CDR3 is TGTGCCAGCCCCAAGGGCAGGGGGCCCTGCAATCAGCCCCAGCATTTT. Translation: CASPKGRGPCNQPQHF.

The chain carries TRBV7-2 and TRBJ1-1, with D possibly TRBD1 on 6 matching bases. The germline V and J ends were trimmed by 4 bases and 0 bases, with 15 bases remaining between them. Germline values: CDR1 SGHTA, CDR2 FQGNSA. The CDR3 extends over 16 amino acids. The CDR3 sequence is CASSSAGQPMNTEAFF. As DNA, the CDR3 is TGTGCCAGCAGCTCCGCCGGACAGCCTATGAACACTGAAGCTTTCTTT.

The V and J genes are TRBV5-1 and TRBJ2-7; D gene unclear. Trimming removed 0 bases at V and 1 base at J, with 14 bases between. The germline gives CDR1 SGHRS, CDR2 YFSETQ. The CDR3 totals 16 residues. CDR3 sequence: CASSLAFQAASYEQYF. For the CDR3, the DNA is TGCGCCAGCAGCTTGGCCTTCCAGGCCGCGTCCTACGAGCAGTACTTC.

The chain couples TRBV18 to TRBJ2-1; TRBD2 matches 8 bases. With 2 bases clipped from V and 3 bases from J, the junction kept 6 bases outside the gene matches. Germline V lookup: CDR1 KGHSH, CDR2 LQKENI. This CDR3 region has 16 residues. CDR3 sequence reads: CASSPVEREIYNEQFF. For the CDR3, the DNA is TGTGCCAGCTCACCAGTTGAGCGGGAGATCTACAATGAGCAGTTCTTC.

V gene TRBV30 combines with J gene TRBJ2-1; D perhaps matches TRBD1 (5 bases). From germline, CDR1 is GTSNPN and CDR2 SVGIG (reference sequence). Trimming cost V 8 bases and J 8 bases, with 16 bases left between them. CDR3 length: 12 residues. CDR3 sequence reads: CARGRVWDEQFF. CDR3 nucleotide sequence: TGTGCCAGGGGAAGGGTTTGGGATGAGCAGTTCTTC.

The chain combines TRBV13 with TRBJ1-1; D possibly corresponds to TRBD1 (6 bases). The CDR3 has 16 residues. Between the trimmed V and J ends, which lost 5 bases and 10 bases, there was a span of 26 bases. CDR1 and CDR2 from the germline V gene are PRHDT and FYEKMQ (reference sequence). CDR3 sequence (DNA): TGTGCCAGCAGCATACGAAACCGGGACACCCGCGACGGAGCTTTCTTT. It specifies CASSIRNRDTRDGAFF.

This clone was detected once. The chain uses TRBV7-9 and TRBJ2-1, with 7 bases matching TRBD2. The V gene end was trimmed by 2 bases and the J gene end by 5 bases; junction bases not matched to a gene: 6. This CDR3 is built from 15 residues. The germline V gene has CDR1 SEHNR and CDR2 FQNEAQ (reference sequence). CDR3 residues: CASSLMAGADNEQFF. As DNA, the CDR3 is TGTGCCAGCAGCTTAATGGCGGGAGCGGACAATGAGCAGTTCTTC.

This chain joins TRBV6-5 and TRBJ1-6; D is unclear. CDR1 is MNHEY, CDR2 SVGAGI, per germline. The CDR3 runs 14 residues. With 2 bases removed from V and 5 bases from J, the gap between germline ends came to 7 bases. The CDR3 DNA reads TGTGCCAGCAGTTACGTGCAGAATAATTCACCCCTCCACTTT. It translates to CASSYVQNNSPLHF.

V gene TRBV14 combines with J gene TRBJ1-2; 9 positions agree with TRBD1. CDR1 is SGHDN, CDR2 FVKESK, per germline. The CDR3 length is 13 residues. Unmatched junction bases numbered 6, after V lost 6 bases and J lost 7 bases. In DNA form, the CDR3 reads TGTGCCAGCAGTTACAGGGGGCTATTTGGCTACACCTTC. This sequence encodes CASSYRGLFGYTF.

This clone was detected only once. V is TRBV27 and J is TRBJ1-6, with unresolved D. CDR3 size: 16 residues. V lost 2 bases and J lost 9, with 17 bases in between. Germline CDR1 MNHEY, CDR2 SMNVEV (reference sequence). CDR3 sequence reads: CASSLAPAGSGSPLHF. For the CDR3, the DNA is TGTGCCAGCAGTTTAGCACCAGCGGGGTCGGGTTCACCCCTCCACTTT.

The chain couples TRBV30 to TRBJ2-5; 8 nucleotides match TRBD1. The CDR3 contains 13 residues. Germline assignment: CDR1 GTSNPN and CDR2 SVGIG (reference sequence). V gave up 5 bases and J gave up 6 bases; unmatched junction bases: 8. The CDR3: CAWATGDGKTQYF. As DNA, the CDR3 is TGTGCCTGGGCGACAGGGGATGGGAAGACCCAGTACTTC.